The 2 T cell receptor beta chains presented below share a single source sample, sequenced in a study of cytomegalovirus exposure and HLA in healthy donors. PCR employed 60 Vbeta and 13 Jbeta primers. The data were produced by immunoSEQ multiplex PCR, yet TCRdb's version contains in-frame clones alone and is incomplete. The profile shows 130,000 or so clones, around 59% of them singletons. Sample: PBMCs. These receptors were collected from a male donor in good health and CMV-seronegative.

V is TRBV15 and J is TRBJ1-5, with TRBD1 matching 10 bases. Looked up from germline, CDR1 is LNHNV and CDR2 is YYDKDF (reference sequence). After removal of 8 bases from V and 5 bases from J, the junction contained 6 bases not matched to a gene. This CDR3 has 14 amino acids. In DNA form, the CDR3 reads TGTGCCACCGGTTCGACAGGGGGCTATCAGCCCCAGCATTTT. Amino acid sequence: CATGSTGGYQPQHF.

The chain links TRBV19 to TRBJ2-5; D is unclear. CDR1 is LNHDA and CDR2 is SQIVND in the germline V gene (reference sequence). Trimming stripped 6 bases from V and 5 bases from J, with 16 bases between. The CDR3 runs to 14 residues. The CDR3 region is CASSMATRGETQYF. In DNA form, the CDR3 reads TGTGCCAGTAGCATGGCCACCCGCGGCGAGACCCAGTACTTC.